The table lists the clone carrying this T cell receptor beta chain with a few counts. What it recognizes is unknown. Using unique molecular identifiers, the investigators prepared the TCRbeta library. TCRdb passed the PCR reads through MiXCR, listing each CDR3 protein once. The sample lists about 980,000 distinct CDR3 sequences; 25% to 35% were seen once. This sample was taken from a study of T-cell reconstitution after alpha-beta-depleted transplantation in children. Study results and caveats: Some patients' high day-60 TCRbeta diversity was traced to surviving recipient T cells and thymic progenitors. Newly produced T cells mostly provided counts and TCRbeta diversity after one year, as hyperexpanded clones declined.

The V and J ends lost 5 bases and 2 bases respectively, with 15 bases between them. The CDR3 has 15 amino acids. Germline V CDR1 and CDR2: ENHRY, SYGVKD. Sequencing was performed on PBMCs, mostly from graft donor cells, taken 360 days after TCRalphabeta/CD19-depleted stem cell transplant. This clonotype was sampled from a boy under three years old who had a stem cell transplant for SCID, so the T cells may come from the graft donor. This chain links TRBV10-3 with TRBJ2-5; the D is unclear. The CDR3 DNA sequence: TGTGCCATCAGTCCCCACCGGACGGATCAAGAGACCCAGTACTTC. This translates into CAISPHRTDQETQYF.